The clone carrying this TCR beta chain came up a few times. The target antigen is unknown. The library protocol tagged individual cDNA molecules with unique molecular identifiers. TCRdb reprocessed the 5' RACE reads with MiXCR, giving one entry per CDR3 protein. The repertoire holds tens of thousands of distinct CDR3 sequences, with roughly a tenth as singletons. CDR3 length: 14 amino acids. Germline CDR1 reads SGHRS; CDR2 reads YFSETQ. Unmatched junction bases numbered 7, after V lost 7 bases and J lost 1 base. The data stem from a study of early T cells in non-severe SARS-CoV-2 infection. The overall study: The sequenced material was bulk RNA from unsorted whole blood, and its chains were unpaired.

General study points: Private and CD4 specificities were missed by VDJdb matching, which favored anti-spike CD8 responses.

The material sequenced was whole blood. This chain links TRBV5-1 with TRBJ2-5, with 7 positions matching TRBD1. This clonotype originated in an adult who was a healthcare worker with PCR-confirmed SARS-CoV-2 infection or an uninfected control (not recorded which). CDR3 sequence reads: CASSKGTAQETQYF. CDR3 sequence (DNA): TGCGCCAGCTCAAAAGGGACAGCCCAAGAGACCCAGTACTTC.